The 13 T cell receptor beta chains below were found in one sample sequenced in a study of shared clonotypes between healthy human individuals. Sequencing used immunoSEQ multiplex PCR; TCRdb keeps in-frame clones, though not all of them. The sample lists fewer than 600,000 clones, 79% seen once, with 13% in the top ten. Sequenced input: PBMCs. All receptors derive from a woman in her thirties or forties in good health. Some clones in this sample may be carry-over from other donors' samples.

The chain couples TRBV5-1 to TRBJ2-7; 10 bases line up with TRBD2. The CDR3 covers 16 residues. Trimming cost V 0 bases and J 4 bases; bases outside gene matches: 7. Per germline, CDR1 SGHRS and CDR2 YFSETQ. The CDR3 DNA sequence: TGCGCCAGCAGCTTGGTGGGCCTAGCGGGAGCTTACGAGCAGTACTTC. The encoded protein is CASSLVGLAGAYEQYF.

This clone turned up a few times. The chain joins TRBV9 to TRBJ1-5; 10 bases fit TRBD1. The CDR3 runs to 15 residues. Per the germline V gene, CDR1 is SGDLS and CDR2 is YYNGEE. V shed 3 bases, J shed 5 bases, and the junction held 5 bases outside the gene matches. The CDR3, as DNA: TGTGCCAGCAGCGCCTCGACAGGGGGCCATCAGCCCCAGCATTTT. This encodes CASSASTGGHQPQHF.

V usage is TRBV7-7 and J usage is TRBJ2-1, with a tentative D call TRBD1 (6 bases). The CDR3 is made up of 14 amino acids. Trimming removed 0 bases at V and 7 bases at J, with 10 bases between. CDR1 is SSHAT, CDR2 FNYEAQ, per germline (reference sequence). CDR3 in amino acids: CASSLALQGNEQFF. The CDR3 DNA follows: TGTGCCAGCAGCTTAGCACTACAGGGAAATGAGCAGTTCTTC.

This clone was observed once. The genes are TRBV19 and TRBJ1-5; D is ambiguous. This CDR3 has 17 residues. V was trimmed by 7 bases and J by 3 bases, leaving 22 bases between them. Germline CDR1 LNHDA, CDR2 SQIVND (reference sequence). The CDR3 region has the DNA TGTGCCAGTACCCCCCCTGGGTCGGGTCTACACAATCAGCCCCAGCATTTT. Amino acid sequence: CASTPPGSGLHNQPQHF.

The gene calls are TRBV6-5 and TRBJ2-7; 11 bases line up with TRBD2. Looked up from germline, CDR1 is MNHEY and CDR2 is SVGAGI. The CDR3 extends over 16 amino acids. The V gene end was trimmed by 0 bases and the J gene end by 2 bases; junction bases not matched to a gene: 3. Here the CDR3 DNA reads TGTGCCAGCAGTTACTCGATGACTAGCGGGACCTACGAGCAGTACTTC. Encoded protein: CASSYSMTSGTYEQYF.

V and J are TRBV7-9 and TRBJ2-3, with 7 bases aligning to TRBD1. Germline CDR1 is SEHNR and CDR2 is FQNEAQ (reference sequence). The V gene end was trimmed by 5 bases and the J gene end by 4 bases; junction bases not matched to a gene: 9. The CDR3 length is 15 residues. The CDR3 protein is CASSLGQPGADTQYF. CDR3 in DNA: TGTGCCAGCAGCCTGGGACAGCCAGGGGCAGATACGCAGTATTTT.

The V call is TRBV7-9, the J call TRBJ2-7; D is tentatively TRBD1 or TRBD2 (5 bases each). Germline-derived CDR1 and CDR2 are SEHNR and FQNEAQ (reference sequence). The CDR3 has 14 residues. Trimming pared 1 base from V and 2 bases from J, leaving 9 bases between. The CDR3 DNA follows: TGTGCCAGCAGCTTAGAGCCGGGGCCCTACGAGCAGTACTTC. This sequence encodes CASSLEPGPYEQYF.

The rearrangement joins TRBV4-1 to TRBJ2-1; 8 nucleotides line up with TRBD2. CDR1 and CDR2 from the germline V gene are MGHRA and YSYEKL. CDR3 length equals 16 residues. Trimming at V came to 2 bases and at J to 3 bases, leaving 6 bases not matched to a gene. CDR3 residues: CASSQLGGGNYNEQFF. The CDR3 nucleotides are TGCGCCAGCAGCCAATTGGGCGGGGGGAACTACAATGAGCAGTTCTTC.

This clone was found a few times. This CDR3 is also generated by other DNA sequences in the sample. V and J are TRBV7-2 and TRBJ2-7; D might be TRBD2 (5 bases). Trimming cost V 1 base and J 2 bases, with 6 bases left between them. This CDR3 comprises 13 residues. Per the germline V gene, CDR1 is SGHTA and CDR2 is FQGNSA. CDR3 bases: TGTGCCAGCAGCTTAGTCGGGACCTACGAGCAGTACTTC. It codes for CASSLVGTYEQYF.

This clone was counted between two and nine times. CDR3 sequence: CASSFYRGGNQPQHF. The DNA of the CDR3 is TGTGCCAGCAGTTTTTACAGGGGCGGCAATCAGCCCCAGCATTTT. The V call is TRBV28, the J call TRBJ1-5; the match to TRBD1 covers 7 bases. This CDR3 contains 15 residues. V lost 3 bases and J lost 2; bases outside the gene matches: 4. Germline lookup yields CDR1 MDHEN and CDR2 SYDVKM.

The chain couples TRBV5-1 to TRBJ1-3; TRBD1 might be the D (5 bases). The CDR3 has 14 residues. Trimming took off 4 bases at V and 3 bases at J, with 11 bases between the two ends. Germline values: CDR1 SGHRS, CDR2 YFSETQ. CDR3 nucleotides: TGCGCCAGCAGCCGAGACAGTTTTGGAAACACCATATATTTT. Amino acids: CASSRDSFGNTIYF.

V is TRBV10-3 and J is TRBJ2-7; 13 nucleotides match TRBD2. The CDR3 extends over 15 amino acids. V shed 5 bases, J shed 4 bases, and the junction held 5 bases outside the gene matches. Germline V gives CDR1 ENHRY, CDR2 SYGVKD. The CDR3 nucleotides are TGTGCCATCAGTCCGACTAGCGGGAGGACGTACGAGCAGTACTTC. Translating gives CAISPTSGRTYEQYF.

This clone was counted a few times. The chain recombines TRBV4-2 with TRBJ2-3; D is unclear. The germline V and J ends were trimmed by 0 bases and 6 bases, with 10 bases remaining between them. CDR3 size: 14 residues. From germline, CDR1 is LGHNA and CDR2 YNFKEQ. The CDR3 region is CASSQDRLSDTQYF. CDR3 bases: TGTGCCAGCAGCCAAGATCGGTTATCGGATACGCAGTATTTT.